A single sample is the source of the 28 T cell receptor beta chains below, sequenced in a study of cytomegalovirus exposure and HLA in healthy donors. Use of 60 Vbeta and 13 Jbeta primers characterized the PCR. The protocol was immunoSEQ multiplex PCR, while the TCRdb copy is restricted to in-frame clones and leaves out a portion. This sample carries roughly 70,000 clones, with under 3% going to the ten biggest clones. Sequencing was done on a sample of PBMCs. Receptors originate from a man aged 35-49 years in good health and CMV-seronegative.

This chain links TRBV7-9 with TRBJ2-7; perhaps TRBD1 as D (6 bases). CDR3 length: 15 residues. Germline V gives CDR1 SEHNR, CDR2 FQNEAQ (reference sequence). The V end was cut by 4 bases, the J end by 2 bases, with 15 bases between. CDR3 residues: CASSSGYDRPYEQYF. Written as DNA, the CDR3 is TGTGCCAGCAGCTCAGGGTACGACAGGCCCTACGAGCAGTACTTC.

The chain couples TRBV4-1 to TRBJ2-1; D gene ambiguous. Germline V gives CDR1 MGHRA, CDR2 YSYEKL. CDR3 size: 12 residues. V was clipped by 7 bases and J by 9 bases, with 13 bases between them. The CDR3 DNA follows: TGCGCCAGCAAGAGCCCCCGTGGTGAGCAGTTCTTC. It codes for CASKSPRGEQFF.

This chain links TRBV5-4 with TRBJ2-3; 7 bases map to TRBD1. The CDR3 length is 14 residues. J lost 0 bases, V lost 4 bases, and 2 bases had no gene match. CDR1 SGHNT and CDR2 YYREEE come from the germline V gene (reference sequence). The DNA of the CDR3 is TGTGCCAGCAGCCAGGGGGTTAGCACAGATACGCAGTATTTT. This gives the protein CASSQGVSTDTQYF.

This chain connects TRBV29-1 to TRBJ2-1, with D maybe TRBD2 (6 bases). V was trimmed by 4 bases and J by 9 bases, leaving 13 bases between them. The CDR3 runs to 12 residues. The germline V gene encodes CDR1 SQVTM and CDR2 ANQGSEA. The CDR3 spells CSVVSGEGEQFF. CDR3 in DNA: TGCAGCGTTGTGTCGGGAGAGGGTGAGCAGTTCTTC.

J is TRBJ1-2 and V is TRBV29-1; D is perhaps TRBD1 (5 bases). Germline-derived CDR1 and CDR2 are SQVTM and ANQGSEA. This CDR3 region has 13 residues. The V and J ends lost 5 bases and 2 bases respectively, with 12 bases between them. CDR3 region: CSVKTGPNYGYTF. DNA for the CDR3: TGCAGCGTTAAAACAGGCCCGAACTATGGCTACACCTTC.

This rearrangement joins TRBV5-4 to TRBJ1-3, with 7 bases identical to TRBD1. The length of the CDR3 is 14 residues. V shed 2 bases, J shed 8 bases, and the junction held 7 bases outside the gene matches. Germline V gene lookup returns CDR1 SGHNT and CDR2 YYREEE (reference sequence). CDR3 loop: CASSLDRVADTIYF. DNA of the CDR3: TGTGCCAGCAGCTTAGACAGGGTGGCGGACACCATATATTTT.

The chain links TRBV2 to TRBJ1-6; D is undetermined. Germline V gene lookup returns CDR1 SNHLY and CDR2 FYNNEI. The CDR3 runs 13 residues. Trimming stripped 2 bases from V and 10 bases from J, with 9 bases between. CDR3 protein: CASSESSRSPLHF. For the CDR3, the DNA is TGTGCCAGCAGTGAAAGCTCCCGATCACCCCTCCACTTT.

The rearrangement links TRBV19 to TRBJ1-5, with D uncertain. The CDR3 is 17 amino acids. V lost 1 base to trimming and J lost 9 bases, with 22 bases between them. CDR1 is LNHDA, CDR2 SQIVND, per germline (reference sequence). This CDR3 is CASSIASGGRSRGPQHF. CDR3 nucleotides: TGTGCCAGTAGTATAGCGTCCGGAGGTCGATCAAGAGGGCCCCAGCATTTT.

V and J are TRBV6-4 and TRBJ1-6; D gene ambiguous. Germline CDR1 MRHNA, CDR2 SNTAGT. Trimming stripped 3 bases from V and 5 bases from J, with 8 bases between. CDR3 size: 14 residues. CDR3 loop: CASSEEGNNSPLHF. The CDR3 bases are TGTGCCAGCAGTGAGGAGGGAAATAATTCACCCCTCCACTTT.

V and J are TRBV30 and TRBJ1-4; D is possibly TRBD1 (6 bases). Germline values: CDR1 GTSNPN, CDR2 SVGIG (reference sequence). With 6 bases removed from V and 0 bases from J, the gap between germline ends came to 14 bases. This CDR3 has 15 residues. The CDR3 protein is CACPPQGPTNEKLFF. The CDR3 nucleotides are TGTGCCTGCCCCCCACAGGGACCAACTAATGAAAAACTGTTTTTT.

The chain has TRBV5-1 and TRBJ2-1; TRBD2 aligns across 7 bases. The V gene end was trimmed by 0 bases and the J gene end by 8 bases; junction bases not matched to a gene: 8. Germline loops: CDR1 SGHRS, CDR2 YFSETQ. CDR3 length equals 15 residues. CDR3 loop: CASSLGGGGVDEQFF. Here the CDR3 DNA reads TGCGCCAGCAGCTTGGGTGGGGGGGGAGTCGATGAGCAGTTCTTC.

The chain joins TRBV9 to TRBJ2-5, with 13 bases matching TRBD2. This CDR3 has 15 amino acids. CDR1 is SGDLS, CDR2 YYNGEE, per germline. V was clipped by 4 bases and J by 3 bases; unmatched bases: 3. In nucleotides, the CDR3 is TGTGCCAGCAGCCCCGGACTAGCGGGGGAAGAGACCCAGTACTTC. It encodes CASSPGLAGEETQYF.

The chain couples TRBV30 to TRBJ1-2, with D possibly TRBD1 on 6 matching bases. V was clipped by 1 base and J by 7 bases, with 19 bases between them. This CDR3 spans 15 amino acids. Looked up from germline, CDR1 is GTSNPN and CDR2 is SVGIG (reference sequence). The DNA for the CDR3 is TGTGCCTGGAGTGCCCTGGACAGCCAGACCGGTGGCTACACCTTC. Its translation is CAWSALDSQTGGYTF.

The J gene is TRBJ1-1, the V gene TRBV7-3, with unresolved D. The CDR3 loop spans 13 amino acids. Looked up from germline, CDR1 is SGHTA and CDR2 is FQGTGA. V was cut by 5 bases and J by 0 bases, with 7 bases left in between. CDR3 residues: CASSAQMNTEAFF. CDR3 nucleotides: TGTGCCAGCAGCGCTCAGATGAACACTGAAGCTTTCTTT.

The chain links TRBV7-3 to TRBJ1-1, with 7 positions matching TRBD1. This CDR3 has 13 amino acids. Trimming removed 5 bases from V and 6 bases from J; junction bases left unmatched: 6. Looked up from germline, CDR1 is SGHTA and CDR2 is FQGTGA. In DNA, the CDR3 is TGTGCCAGCAGCCTCACAGGGGTGGCTGAAGCTTTCTTT. Amino acids: CASSLTGVAEAFF.

V gene TRBV5-1 combines with J gene TRBJ2-5; 9 nucleotides match TRBD1. The V and J ends lost 2 bases and 5 bases, in that order; junction bases with no gene match: 7. The CDR3 runs to 15 residues. CDR1 SGHRS and CDR2 YFSETQ come from the germline V gene. CDR3 sequence reads: CASSLFTGGEETQYF. The CDR3 nucleotides read TGCGCCAGCAGCTTATTTACAGGGGGCGAGGAGACCCAGTACTTC.

The chain combines TRBV5-1 with TRBJ2-7; D gene unclear. The ends were cut back, 4 bases at V and 6 bases at J, with 17 bases in the middle. The germline V gene encodes CDR1 SGHRS and CDR2 YFSETQ. CDR3 length equals 14 residues. CDR3 coding DNA: TGCGCCAGCAGCCCTCTTTCGTCTAGTCCCGAGCAGTACTTC. Protein product: CASSPLSSSPEQYF.

This CDR3 reads CAIGAGRENTEAFF. CDR3 sequence (DNA): TGTGCCATCGGCGCCGGACGGGAGAACACTGAAGCTTTCTTT. This sequence joins TRBV10-3 and TRBJ1-1; D unresolved. V lost 8 bases and J 1 base, leaving 14 bases between the germline ends. Per the germline V gene, CDR1 is ENHRY and CDR2 is SYGVKD. The CDR3 covers 14 residues.

The V gene is TRBV6-1, the J gene TRBJ1-1, with D unclear. CDR1 MNHNS and CDR2 SASEGT come from the germline V gene. CDR3 length equals 11 residues. V lost 7 bases to trimming and J lost 5 bases, with 8 bases between them. The DNA of the CDR3 is TGTGCCAGCAATTGGCAGACTGAAGCTTTCTTT. This sequence encodes CASNWQTEAFF.

This chain connects TRBV6-1 to TRBJ1-5, with 7 bases aligning to TRBD1. V shed 0 bases, J shed 3 bases, and the junction held 11 bases outside the gene matches. The CDR3 covers 18 residues. Germline CDR1 reads MNHNS; CDR2 reads SASEGT. The CDR3 DNA follows: TGTGCCAGCAGTGAAGCCGTTAACCCGACAGGGTTCAATCAGCCCCAGCATTTT. It translates to CASSEAVNPTGFNQPQHF.

J is TRBJ1-6 and V is TRBV6-5; D may be TRBD1 (5 bases). This CDR3 spans 14 amino acids. Germline V gene data show CDR1 as MNHEY and CDR2 as SVGAGI. Trimming left V 2 bases short and J 7 bases short, with 9 bases between. CDR3 in DNA: TGTGCCAGCAGTTACACAGGCCCCAATTCACCCCTCCACTTT. As protein: CASSYTGPNSPLHF.

This rearrangement joins TRBV14 to TRBJ1-1; D is possibly TRBD1 (5 bases). CDR1 and CDR2 from the germline V gene are SGHDN and FVKESK. Trimming left V 0 bases short and J 6 bases short, with 8 bases between. The CDR3 is made up of 13 amino acids. The CDR3 bases are TGTGCCAGCAGCCAAGAGGGAGGGGCTGAAGCTTTCTTT. This translates into CASSQEGGAEAFF.

This sequence joins TRBV5-5 and TRBJ1-5, with D possibly matching TRBD1 (6 bases). This CDR3 has 17 amino acids. Germline V gene lookup returns CDR1 SGHKS and CDR2 YYEKEE (reference sequence). V dropped 4 bases and J dropped 0 bases, with 17 bases sitting between them. The CDR3 DNA follows: TGTGCCAGCAGCCCGGTGGGGGGGACATTTAGCAATCAGCCCCAGCATTTT. Translating it yields CASSPVGGTFSNQPQHF. The full variable domain, with the rest looked up from reference TRBV5-5 and TRBJ1-5, is DAGVTQSPTHLIKTRGQQVTLRCSPISGHKSVSWYQQVLGQGPQFIFQYYEKEERGRGNFPDRFSARQFPNYSSELNVNALLLGDSALYLCASSPVGGTFSNQPQHFGDGTRLSIL.

The genes are TRBV7-9 and TRBJ2-7; 9 nucleotides line up with TRBD1. The CDR3 extends over 15 amino acids. V lost 5 bases and J lost 0; bases outside the gene matches: 5. CDR1 SEHNR and CDR2 FQNEAQ come from the germline V gene (reference sequence). The CDR3 sequence is CASSPWGQGSYEQYF. For the CDR3, the DNA is TGTGCCAGCAGCCCATGGGGACAGGGCTCCTACGAGCAGTACTTC. Complete variable domain (other parts from reference TRBV7-9 and TRBJ2-7): DTGVSQNPRHKITKRGQNVTFRCDPISEHNRLYWYRQTLGQGPEFLTYFQNEAQLEKSRLLSDRFSAERPKGSFSTLEIQRTEQGDSAMYLCASSPWGQGSYEQYFGPGTRLTVT.

The J gene is TRBJ2-3, the V gene TRBV7-2; 12 nucleotides match TRBD2. The CDR3 has 15 amino acids. With V trimmed by 5 bases and J by 3 bases, 3 bases remained unmatched. CDR1 is SGHTA and CDR2 is FQGNSA in the germline V gene. CDR3 DNA: TGTGCCAGCAGCGACACTAGCGGGGGGACAGATACGCAGTATTTT. This translates into CASSDTSGGTDTQYF.

The chain has TRBV6-5 and TRBJ2-7, with 10 bases that match TRBD2. In germline, CDR1 is MNHEY, CDR2 SVGAGI. Unmatched junction bases numbered 5, after V lost 4 bases and J lost 2 bases. This CDR3 has 15 amino acids. As DNA, the CDR3 is TGTGCCAGCAGTTTCAGCGGGGGGGCCCCCTACGAGCAGTACTTC. It codes for CASSFSGGAPYEQYF.

The chain uses TRBV19 and TRBJ1-1; TRBD1 matches at 8 bases. Trimming at V came to 3 bases and at J to 3 bases, leaving 3 bases not matched to a gene. The CDR3 loop spans 14 amino acids. Germline assignment: CDR1 LNHDA and CDR2 SQIVND (reference sequence). The CDR3 loop reads CASSINRGDTEAFF. The CDR3 nucleotides are TGTGCCAGTAGTATCAACAGGGGGGACACTGAAGCTTTCTTT. The variable domain in full, with the rest retrieved from reference TRBV19 and TRBJ1-1, is DGGITQSPKYLFRKEGQNVTLSCEQNLNHDAMYWYRQDPGQGLRLIYYSQIVNDFQKGDIAEGYSVSREKKESFPLTVTSAQKNPTAFYLCASSINRGDTEAFFGQGTRLTVV.

The V and J genes are TRBV6-4 and TRBJ2-2; TRBD2 might be the D (5 bases). This CDR3 contains 14 residues. V was clipped by 5 bases and J by 3 bases, with 10 bases between them. Per the germline V gene, CDR1 is MRHNA and CDR2 is SNTAGT. In DNA, the CDR3 is TGTGCCAGCAGTAGCATGAGGGACACCGGGGAGCTGTTTTTT. This encodes CASSSMRDTGELFF.